What follows are 10 T cell receptor beta chains derived from one specimen sequenced in a study of monozygotic twins with cystic fibrosis. TCRdb's copy holds only in-frame clones and misses some; the assay was immunoSEQ multiplex PCR. The sample yields some 33,000 clones, about 93% seen once. What was sequenced was blood. These receptors all come from a boy aged 2-9 years with cystic fibrosis.

This clone was observed a handful of times. V gene TRBV6-1 combines with J gene TRBJ1-5; possibly TRBD1 for D (5 bases). V lost 2 bases and J 5 bases, leaving 13 bases between the germline ends. Germline V gene lookup returns CDR1 MNHNS and CDR2 SASEGT. The length of the CDR3 is 15 residues. This CDR3 is CASSERPGTHQPQHF. The CDR3 region has the DNA TGTGCCAGCAGTGAAAGGCCAGGGACTCATCAGCCCCAGCATTTT.

This clone has just a few counts. J is TRBJ1-1 and V is TRBV7-9, with TRBD1 as a possible D gene (5 bases). Trimming pared 4 bases from V and 2 bases from J, leaving 14 bases between. This CDR3 comprises 15 residues. Germline V CDR1 and CDR2: SEHNR, FQNEAQ (reference sequence). The CDR3 reads CASSYLNRLNTEAFF. The CDR3 nucleotides read TGTGCCAGCAGCTACCTTAACAGGCTTAACACTGAAGCTTTCTTT.

The rearrangement uses TRBV5-1 and TRBJ1-2, with D possibly being TRBD1 (6 bases). Trimming pared 2 bases from V and 0 bases from J, leaving 11 bases between. The germline gives CDR1 SGHRS, CDR2 YFSETQ. The length of the CDR3 is 15 residues. The CDR3 sequence: CASSFWTAANYGYTF. CDR3 coding DNA: TGCGCCAGCAGCTTTTGGACAGCAGCTAACTATGGCTACACCTTC.

This chain connects TRBV7-2 to TRBJ1-5; no definite D call. This CDR3 region has 14 residues. Germline V gene sequence: CDR1 SGHTA, CDR2 FQGNSA. V was cut by 1 base and J by 4 bases, with 8 bases left in between. CDR3 in amino acids: CASSLGVSNQPQHF. CDR3 bases: TGTGCCAGCAGCTTAGGGGTATCAAATCAGCCCCAGCATTTT.

This sequence joins TRBV10-1 and TRBJ2-7; 9 nucleotides match TRBD2. The germline V gene has CDR1 WNHNN and CDR2 SYGVQD (reference sequence). With 3 bases clipped from V and 6 bases from J, the junction kept 6 bases outside the gene matches. There are 14 residues in the CDR3. CDR3 DNA sequence: TGCGCCAGCAGTGACGGGCGGGGGGGCGGCGAGCAGTACTTC. Protein sequence: CASSDGRGGGEQYF.

The gene calls are TRBV6-5 and TRBJ1-1; D gene uncertain. V was shortened by 7 bases and J by 5 bases, with 20 bases between the two germline ends. This CDR3 comprises 15 residues. Germline V CDR1 and CDR2: MNHEY, SVGAGI. CDR3 amino acids: CASTKEGGLRTEAFF. DNA for the CDR3: TGTGCCAGCACCAAAGAAGGAGGTTTGAGGACTGAAGCTTTCTTT.

This chain joins TRBV4-3 and TRBJ2-1, with 9 bases aligning to TRBD1. J gave up 1 base and V 8 bases, and 15 bases lay outside the gene matches. Germline CDR1 reads LGHNA; CDR2 reads YSLEER. This CDR3 region has 18 residues. CDR3 loop: CASSYQGQGDVSYNEQFF. CDR3 DNA sequence: TGCGCCAGCTCCTACCAGGGACAGGGTGACGTATCCTACAATGAGCAGTTCTTC.

J is TRBJ1-4 and V is TRBV7-9; 9 nucleotides line up with TRBD1. Germline-derived CDR1 and CDR2 are SEHNR and FQNEAQ (reference sequence). J gave up 8 bases and V 5 bases, and 6 bases lay outside the gene matches. The CDR3 has 14 residues. CDR3: CASSAGTGIEKLFF. For the CDR3, the DNA is TGTGCCAGCAGCGCCGGGACAGGGATCGAAAAACTGTTTTTT.

CDR3 sequence reads: CASTQAGGTNEKLFF. DNA of the CDR3: TGTGCCAGCACCCAGGCAGGGGGGACTAATGAAAAACTGTTTTTT. The rearrangement joins TRBV28 to TRBJ1-4; TRBD1 matches 7 bases. CDR3 length equals 15 residues. In germline, CDR1 is MDHEN, CDR2 SYDVKM. V lost 7 bases, J lost 2 bases, and 7 bases stayed unmatched.

The V and J genes are TRBV15 and TRBJ2-2; 8 nucleotides line up with TRBD1. The length of the CDR3 is 20 residues. V shed 0 bases and J 6 bases; nucleotides not matched to a gene: 18. Per germline, CDR1 LNHNV and CDR2 YYDKDF (reference sequence). The CDR3 bases are TGTGCCACCAGCAGAGATCAGGCCATCTCCGGGACAGGCTTCGCCGGGGAGCTGTTTTTT. This sequence encodes CATSRDQAISGTGFAGELFF.